These 9 T cell receptor beta chains came from one sample sequenced in a study of spatial heterogeneity in lung cancer. This sample's time point: sample taken at primary tumor resection. Via MiXCR, TCRdb re-called the 5' RACE reads, giving one row per CDR3 protein. This table has 9,000 to 13,000 distinct CDR3 sequences, 5.5% to 7% appearing once. The sample in question was PBMCs, obtained at surgery. Source of these receptors: a male donor with early-stage non-small cell lung cancer.

This clonotype is labeled medium-sized. V gene TRBV7-2 combines with J gene TRBJ2-3, with TRBD1 as a possible D gene (6 bases). The CDR3 spans 14 residues. The germline CDR1 and CDR2 sequences are SGHTA and FQGNSA. Trimming left V 5 bases short and J 2 bases short, with 11 bases between. CDR3 region: CASSPGQPTDTQYF. CDR3 coding DNA: TGTGCCAGCAGCCCAGGACAGCCCACAGATACGCAGTATTTT.

By share, this clonotype counts as medium-sized. The chain links TRBV29-1 to TRBJ2-3, with D possibly TRBD2 on 6 matching bases. V lost 4 bases and J lost 4, with 12 bases in between. Germline-derived CDR1 and CDR2 are SQVTM and ANQGSEA. The CDR3 covers 13 residues. As DNA, the CDR3 is TGCAGCGTTGGTGGAGGGTTTGCAGATACGCAGTATTTT. Translated: CSVGGGFADTQYF.

The rearrangement joins TRBV5-1 to TRBJ2-3, with D possibly being TRBD2 (6 bases). Germline assignment: CDR1 SGHRS and CDR2 YFSETQ. The CDR3 is 17 residues long. V dropped 0 bases and J dropped 2 bases, with 16 bases sitting between them. The CDR3 spells CASSLARPTRSTDTQYF. The CDR3 coding sequence is TGCGCCAGCAGCTTGGCCCGTCCGACTAGATCCACAGATACGCAGTATTTT.

V and J are TRBV12-3 or TRBV12-4 and TRBJ2-5; 8 bases are a match to TRBD2. CDR3 length: 15 residues. V shed 2 bases, J shed 7 bases, and the junction held 9 bases outside the gene matches. The CDR3 DNA reads TGTGCCAGCAGTTTATCTGGCGGGGGGTCCAGGACCCAGTACTTC. As protein: CASSLSGGGSRTQYF.

Relative to its sample, this clonotype is medium-sized. The chain is built from TRBV28 and TRBJ1-5; 8 nucleotides line up with TRBD1. Germline V gene lookup returns CDR1 MDHEN and CDR2 SYDVKM. Losses at the gene ends were 5 bases for V and 2 bases for J; bases not matched to a gene: 2. The CDR3 totals 14 residues. In DNA, the CDR3 is TGTGCCAGCAGTCTGGACAGGGGCAATCAGCCCCAGCATTTT. This translates into CASSLDRGNQPQHF.

In its sample, this clonotype was seen many times. The chain recombines TRBV2 with TRBJ1-5; D gene unclear. Germline V lookup: CDR1 SNHLY, CDR2 FYNNEI. With 11 bases removed from V and 5 bases from J, the gap between germline ends came to 16 bases. CDR3 length: 13 residues. The CDR3 here is CACRAEKDQPQHF. CDR3 in DNA: TGTGCCTGCCGGGCCGAAAAGGATCAGCCCCAGCATTTT.

This clonotype was counted ten times or more. The chain uses TRBV5-1 and TRBJ2-2; a weak D match, TRBD1 (5 bases). The germline V gene encodes CDR1 SGHRS and CDR2 YFSETQ. The CDR3 covers 15 residues. Trimming cost V 0 bases and J 0 bases, with 6 bases left between them. CDR3 sequence: CASSLGQPNTGELFF. The CDR3 DNA sequence: TGCGCCAGCAGCTTGGGACAGCCGAACACCGGGGAGCTGTTTTTT.

In its sample, this clonotype was seen many times. The chain carries TRBV18 and TRBJ2-1, with D possibly being TRBD1 (6 bases). Trimming took off 2 bases at V and 0 bases at J, with 8 bases between the two ends. Germline assignment: CDR1 KGHSH and CDR2 LQKENI. This CDR3 is 15 amino acids long. CDR3 in amino acids: CASSPRGSSYNEQFF. In DNA, the CDR3 is TGTGCCAGCTCACCAAGGGGGAGCTCCTACAATGAGCAGTTCTTC.

V usage is TRBV15 and J usage is TRBJ1-2; D not resolved. Germline CDR1 and CDR2: LNHNV and YYDKDF (reference sequence). The ends were cut back, 0 bases at V and 0 bases at J, with 11 bases in the middle. The CDR3 is 16 amino acids. CDR3 in DNA: TGTGCCACCAGCAGAGATTTGTGGCTTACTAACTATGGCTACACCTTC. Its translation is CATSRDLWLTNYGYTF.